Described below is a single T cell receptor (beta chain) sequence and its context. The assay was immunoSEQ multiplex PCR, and TCRdb's table has in-frame clones only and misses some. This sample has some 150,000 clones, with more than 65% found just once. The J segment lost 7 bases and the V segment lost 0 bases, leaving 5 bases of the junction unmatched. Germline V gene sequence: CDR1 SGDLS, CDR2 YYNGEE. The CDR3 spans 15 residues. These data originate in a study of blood T cell repertoires in COVID-19. Study summary: The analysed material was cDNA or gDNA that came from T cells, B-cell-depleted T cells, or PBMCs.

V gene TRBV9 combines with J gene TRBJ1-5; 9 bases line up with TRBD1. This receptor was identified in a woman in her fifties or sixties with acute or convalescent COVID-19. The sample was peripheral blood. Here the CDR3 DNA reads TGTGCCAGCAGCGTAGATCGGGACAGGGTACAGCCCCAGCATTTT. Translated, it gives CASSVDRDRVQPQHF.